Below, 3 T cell receptor beta chains from the same sample are listed, as sequenced in a study of metastatic and nonmetastatic thyroid tumors. Patients were all untreated before their thyroid surgery. TCRdb called clones again from the PCR reads with MiXCR. The data hold about 92,000 clones, with 15% observed a single time. The sequencing input was blood. These receptors were taken from a female donor with papillary thyroid cancer or a benign thyroid nodule (not recorded which). Some clones in this sample may be carry-over from other donors' samples.

This clone was detected many times. The V and J genes are TRBV4-1 and TRBJ2-7; D gene unclear. Germline CDR1 and CDR2: MGHRA and YSYEKL. V was clipped by 1 base and J by 1 base, with 14 bases between them. CDR3 length: 16 amino acids. Written as DNA, the CDR3 is TGCGCCAGCAGCCAAGCGGCGGCCAGCTTGTCCTACGAGCAGTACTTC. Encoded protein: CASSQAAASLSYEQYF.

This clone was detected many times. The chain carries TRBV6-1 and TRBJ2-7; tentative D call: TRBD1 (6 bases). Trimming pared 6 bases from V and 6 bases from J, leaving 15 bases between. Germline V lookup: CDR1 MNHNS, CDR2 SASEGT. CDR3 length equals 13 residues. Here the CDR3 reads CASRSLDRFEQYF. The CDR3 DNA reads TGTGCCAGCAGATCCCTCGACAGGTTCGAGCAGTACTTC.

Worth noting for this clone: Given a much more abundant clone one base away, this may be a read error. This chain joins TRBV5-1 and TRBJ1-4; D perhaps matches TRBD1 (6 bases). This CDR3 has 15 residues. Germline CDR1 and CDR2: SGHRS and YFSETQ. Trimming removed 3 bases at V and 4 bases at J, with 13 bases between. The CDR3, as DNA: TGCGCCAGCAGCTCTACAGGGCTTATTAATGAAAAACTGTTTTTT. It yields the protein CASSSTGLINEKLFF.